This TCR beta chain comes out of a study of blood T cell repertoires in COVID-19. CDR1 and CDR2 (germline): MNHEY, SMNVEV (reference sequence). This CDR3 is 12 amino acids long. V lost 5 bases, J lost 7 bases, and 1 base stayed unmatched. This clone was detected only once. The table came from immunoSEQ multiplex PCR; TCRdb's copy has only in-frame clones and leaves some out. The table shows fewer than 250,000 clones, with around 86% occurring only once. The chain combines TRBV27 with TRBJ1-2; 10 bases are a match to TRBD1. This receptor was obtained from a man aged 30 to 45 in a cohort exposed to, infected with or recovered from COVID-19 (not recorded which). Sequenced material: PBMCs or T cells enriched from blood (not recorded which). CDR3 region: CASSRDRGGYTF. Written as DNA, the CDR3 is TGTGCCAGCAGTCGGGACAGGGGTGGCTACACCTTC.